These 16 T cell receptor beta chains were sequenced from one sample in a study of technical replicates of blood from several donors. The data were produced by immunoSEQ multiplex PCR, yet TCRdb's version contains in-frame clones alone and is incomplete. The table includes more than 90,000 clones, about 95% detected once. Sequences were obtained from T cells isolated from PBMCs. These receptors came from a human donor in good health.

This clone was counted a single time. J is TRBJ2-7 and V is TRBV5-1; 7 bases are a match to TRBD1. V shed 4 bases and J 0 bases; nucleotides not matched to a gene: 4. The CDR3 has 14 residues. CDR1 SGHRS and CDR2 YFSETQ come from the germline V gene. The CDR3: CASSTTGNSYEQYF. In DNA form, the CDR3 reads TGCGCCAGCAGCACGACAGGGAACTCCTACGAGCAGTACTTC.

The V and J genes are TRBV9 and TRBJ1-2, with D possibly matching TRBD1 (6 bases). The germline V gene encodes CDR1 SGDLS and CDR2 YYNGEE. The CDR3 spans 14 residues. Trimming left V 4 bases short and J 4 bases short, with 14 bases between. The CDR3, as DNA: TGTGCCAGCAGCTTGGGCAGGGGTGTCTATGGCTACACCTTC. Translation: CASSLGRGVYGYTF.

The genes are TRBV6-1 and TRBJ1-1, with 7 bases identical to TRBD1. V was clipped by 7 bases and J by 5 bases; unmatched bases: 13. The CDR3 has 15 residues. CDR1 and CDR2 from the germline V gene are MNHNS and SASEGT. The CDR3 nucleotides are TGTGCCAGCACCAACTTCGGACAGGCTGGTACTGAAGCTTTCTTT. Translation gives CASTNFGQAGTEAFF.

The chain carries TRBV7-6 and TRBJ1-1, with a tentative D call TRBD1 (5 bases). V shed 5 bases and J shed 0 bases, with 10 bases lying between them. The CDR3 contains 14 residues. From germline, CDR1 is SGHVS and CDR2 FNYEAQ. CDR3 protein: CASSAGHLNTEAFF. The CDR3 DNA reads as TGTGCCAGCAGCGCTGGACATCTGAACACTGAAGCTTTCTTT.

In this sample, this clone turned up once. V gene TRBV5-1 combines with J gene TRBJ1-2, with 9 positions matching TRBD1. The V segment lost 4 bases and the J segment 3 bases; nucleotides outside the gene matches: 4. The CDR3 runs 14 residues. Germline CDR1 is SGHRS and CDR2 is YFSETQ. The CDR3 nucleotides read TGCGCCAGCAGCACGGGACAGGGCGACTATGGCTACACCTTC. Its protein product is CASSTGQGDYGYTF.

The J gene is TRBJ1-5, the V gene TRBV2, with D possibly being TRBD1 (5 bases). The germline V gene has CDR1 SNHLY and CDR2 FYNNEI. V gave up 4 bases and J gave up 1 base, with 14 bases separating them. The CDR3 covers 16 residues. The CDR3 loop reads CASSGRVYGSNQPQHF. CDR3 DNA sequence: TGTGCCAGCAGTGGCAGGGTGTATGGGAGCAATCAGCCCCAGCATTTT. The full variable domain, rest sourced from reference TRBV2 and TRBJ1-5, is EPEVTQTPSHQVTQMGQEVILRCVPISNHLYFYWYRQILGQKVEFLVSFYNNEISEKSEIFDDQFSVERPDGSNFTLKIRSTKLEDSAMYFCASSGRVYGSNQPQHFGDGTRLSIL.

The chain links TRBV11-3 to TRBJ1-1, with D possibly matching TRBD1 (6 bases). Germline V gene sequence: CDR1 SGHNT, CDR2 YENEEA. The V end lost 5 bases, the J end lost 1 base, and 14 bases lay between the germline ends. The CDR3 is made up of 15 amino acids. CDR3 loop: CASSPHRVQNTEAFF. Written as DNA, the CDR3 is TGTGCCAGCAGCCCCCACAGGGTGCAGAACACTGAAGCTTTCTTT.

The chain uses TRBV29-1 and TRBJ2-7, with 7 bases lining up with TRBD1. The germline V gene encodes CDR1 SQVTM and CDR2 ANQGSEA. The ends lost 6 bases at V and 1 base at J; junction bases unmatched: 3. This CDR3 is 12 amino acids long. The CDR3 DNA reads as TGCAGCGTCTGGGACAGTTCCTACGAGCAGTACTTC. Translating gives CSVWDSSYEQYF.

This sequence joins TRBV7-9 and TRBJ1-5, with D unresolved. The CDR3 consists of 14 residues. The germline V and J ends were trimmed by 5 bases and 0 bases, with 8 bases remaining between them. The V gene's germline CDR1 is SEHNR and CDR2 FQNEAQ (reference sequence). The CDR3, as DNA: TGTGCCAGCAGCAGGGAGTATAGCAATCAGCCCCAGCATTTT. Protein sequence: CASSREYSNQPQHF.

The J gene is TRBJ1-1, the V gene TRBV6-5; D not certain. Germline V gene data show CDR1 as MNHEY and CDR2 as SVGAGI. V was shortened by 2 bases and J by 0 bases, with 7 bases between the two germline ends. The CDR3 sequence is 14 residues long. CDR3 DNA: TGTGCCAGCAGTTACATGGCCTTGAACACTGAAGCTTTCTTT. Protein product: CASSYMALNTEAFF.

CDR3 nucleotides: TGTGCCAGCAGCGCAACACAGGCCCAAGAGACCCAGTACTTC. As protein: CASSATQAQETQYF. This chain connects TRBV9 to TRBJ2-5; a weak D match, TRBD1 (5 bases). The CDR3 sequence is 14 residues long. The germline gives CDR1 SGDLS, CDR2 YYNGEE. The V and J ends lost 3 bases and 1 base respectively, with 10 bases between them.

The V call is TRBV5-1, the J call TRBJ1-1; 9 bases match TRBD1. Germline CDR1 is SGHRS and CDR2 is YFSETQ. The CDR3 runs 15 residues. V trimming: 4 bases; J trimming: 5 bases; junction bases outside the gene matches: 9. The CDR3 region is CASSREGQGQTEAFF. CDR3 coding DNA: TGCGCCAGCAGCCGGGAGGGACAGGGTCAAACTGAAGCTTTCTTT.

The chain uses TRBV5-1 and TRBJ1-1; a possible D gene is TRBD1 (6 bases). Trimming shortened V by 0 bases and J by 5 bases, and 14 bases separated the two germline ends. Germline V gene lookup returns CDR1 SGHRS and CDR2 YFSETQ. There are 15 residues in the CDR3. This CDR3 is CASSLDPGGQTEAFF. In nucleotides, the CDR3 is TGCGCCAGCAGCTTGGACCCAGGAGGACAGACTGAAGCTTTCTTT. The whole variable domain, filled in from reference TRBV5-1 and TRBJ1-1, reads KAGVTQTPRYLIKTRGQQVTLSCSPISGHRSVSWYQQTPGQGLQFLFEYFSETQRNKGNFPGRFSGRQFSNSRSEMNVSTLELGDSALYLCASSLDPGGQTEAFFGQGTRLTVV.

This chain joins TRBV6-5 and TRBJ2-1; 7 bases align to TRBD1. The CDR3 is made up of 16 amino acids. Germline assignment: CDR1 MNHEY and CDR2 SVGAGI. V trimming: 0 bases; J trimming: 5 bases; junction bases outside the gene matches: 7. The CDR3 here is CASSYSGQVSHNEQFF. Written as DNA, the CDR3 is TGTGCCAGCAGTTACTCCGGACAGGTCAGTCACAATGAGCAGTTCTTC.

V and J are TRBV2 and TRBJ2-1; weak D call: TRBD1 (5 bases). The V end was cut by 5 bases, the J end by 13 bases, with 12 bases between. CDR3 size: 11 residues. Germline assignment: CDR1 SNHLY and CDR2 FYNNEI. This CDR3 is CASSYAGPQFF. In DNA, the CDR3 is TGTGCCAGCAGTTATGCAGGGCCTCAGTTCTTC. Looking up the rest from reference TRBV2 and TRBJ2-1 gives the full variable domain: EPEVTQTPSHQVTQMGQEVILRCVPISNHLYFYWYRQILGQKVEFLVSFYNNEISEKSEIFDDQFSVERPDGSNFTLKIRSTKLEDSAMYFCASSYAGPQFFGPGTRLTVL.

This clone was observed once. The chain joins TRBV25-1 to TRBJ2-5; 7 bases are a match to TRBD2. J was trimmed by 2 bases and V by 3 bases; bases with no gene match: 3. Per the germline V gene, CDR1 is MGHDK and CDR2 is SYGVNS. The CDR3 consists of 14 residues. The DNA of the CDR3 is TGTGCCAGCAGTGAGGGGGGGGGTCAAGAGACCCAGTACTTC. Protein sequence: CASSEGGGQETQYF.